This TCR beta chain was recorded in a study of T cell responses to AZD1222 COVID-19 vaccine. In regard to this clone: No antigen is known for it. Sequence at one end of the junction differs from germline and may be a read error.

Some clones are missing from TCRdb's copy, which holds only in-frame ones; the method was immunoSEQ multiplex PCR. This repertoire shows around 100,000 clones, about nine tenths found once; its top ten account for more than 1.5%. General study findings and limits: Among spike-specific TCRs, nearly half reportedly target unmutated variant regions. The donors showed a predominance of white British ancestry and of females, with possible underestimation of clonal diversity. Rises in breadth and depth of Spike-specific TCRs came after two AZD1222 doses. After the peak T cell response, and only then, were repertoires sampled.

This CDR3 is 14 amino acids long. Germline CDR1 KGHSH, CDR2 LQKENI. The genes are TRBV18 and TRBJ2-3; a weak D match, TRBD1 (6 bases). Sequenced material: peripheral blood, taken on day 0 of AZD1222 vaccination. The sequence was collected from an adult in good health. The CDR3 reads CASSLGASRDTQYF. CDR3 in DNA: TGTGCCAGCTCCCTGGGGGCTAGCAGAGATACGCAGTATTTT.